This passage covers 18 T cell receptor beta chains from one sample sequenced in a study of blood T cell repertoires in COVID-19. Clones were read by immunoSEQ multiplex PCR, and TCRdb kept only the in-frame ones, dropping some. In the table there are 120,000 to 150,000 clones, about 88% of which are singletons. The sample comprised peripheral blood. These receptors originate from a human donor with acute or convalescent COVID-19. The donor label of this sample is uncertain.

The V call is TRBV18, the J call TRBJ1-6, with unresolved D. This CDR3 has 13 amino acids. Germline V CDR1 and CDR2: KGHSH, LQKENI. The germline V and J ends were trimmed by 3 bases and 7 bases, with 7 bases remaining between them. CDR3 sequence (DNA): TGTGCCAGCTCACCTAGCTCAAATTCACCCCTCCACTTT. Its translation is CASSPSSNSPLHF. The variable domain in full, completed from reference TRBV18 and TRBJ1-6, reads NAGVMQNPRHLVRRRGQEARLRCSPMKGHSHVYWYRQLPEEGLKFMVYLQKENIIDESGMPKERFSAEFPKEGPSILRIQQVVRGDSAAYFCASSPSSNSPLHFGNGTRLTVT.

V gene TRBV7-3 combines with J gene TRBJ2-2; 7 nucleotides agree with TRBD1. CDR1 is SGHTA, CDR2 FQGTGA, per germline. The CDR3 covers 14 residues. J gave up 4 bases and V 4 bases, and 3 bases lay outside the gene matches. CDR3 bases: TGTGCCAGCAGCTCACAGGGGTTCACCGGGGAGCTGTTTTTT. Translated: CASSSQGFTGELFF.

This clone appeared a single time. As DNA, the CDR3 is TGTGCCAGCAGCCCCGGACAGGGTTTTTATGGCTACACCTTC. This sequence encodes CASSPGQGFYGYTF. The chain links TRBV28 to TRBJ1-2, with 8 positions matching TRBD1. This CDR3 spans 14 amino acids. CDR1 is MDHEN and CDR2 is SYDVKM in the germline V gene. J gave up 5 bases and V 6 bases, and 8 bases lay outside the gene matches.

CDR3 protein: CASRKLTGSGNTIYF. CDR3 bases: TGTGCCAGCAGAAAACTCACAGGATCTGGAAACACCATATATTTT. This chain joins TRBV6-5 and TRBJ1-3, with TRBD1 as a possible D gene (5 bases). The CDR3 has 15 amino acids. CDR1 and CDR2 (germline): MNHEY, SVGAGI. V was cut by 6 bases and J by 1 base, with 13 bases left in between.

The chain carries TRBV7-6 and TRBJ2-7, with D perhaps TRBD1 (6 bases). The CDR3 runs to 16 residues. V shed 0 bases and J shed 11 bases, with 23 bases lying between them. Germline CDR1 and CDR2: SGHVS and FNYEAQ. The CDR3, as DNA: TGTGCCAGCAGCTTAGCGCCGACAGGCAACGGCTATTTGGAGTACTTC. Encoded protein: CASSLAPTGNGYLEYF.

The CDR3 coding sequence is TGTGCTAGTGGTATCCAGGGTTACGCTGAAGCTTTCTTT. It translates to CASGIQGYAEAFF. The J gene is TRBJ1-1, the V gene TRBV12-5, with D possibly being TRBD1 (5 bases). CDR3 length: 13 residues. Trimming took off 5 bases at V and 6 bases at J, with 13 bases between the two ends. Germline V CDR1 and CDR2: LGHNT, FRNRAP.

The chain carries TRBV5-1 and TRBJ1-3; 8 bases match TRBD1. This CDR3 comprises 18 residues. Germline CDR1 SGHRS, CDR2 YFSETQ. J gave up 0 bases and V 1 base, and 9 bases lay outside the gene matches. The DNA for the CDR3 is TGCGCCAGCAGCTTGATAGACAGGGGAGGGTTCTCTGGAAACACCATATATTTT. Protein product: CASSLIDRGGFSGNTIYF.

The chain combines TRBV4-1 with TRBJ1-1, with 12 positions matching TRBD1. The CDR3 is made up of 15 amino acids. The V segment lost 2 bases and the J segment 6 bases; nucleotides outside the gene matches: 4. Germline assignment: CDR1 MGHRA and CDR2 YSYEKL. In nucleotides, the CDR3 is TGCGCCAGCAGCCAACTGGGACAGGGGGCCTCTGAAGCTTTCTTT. Its translation is CASSQLGQGASEAFF.

The chain is built from TRBV6-5 and TRBJ1-3; 7 nucleotides match TRBD1. Germline V gene lookup returns CDR1 MNHEY and CDR2 SVGAGI. Trimming removed 5 bases from V and 0 bases from J; junction bases left unmatched: 4. The CDR3 is made up of 15 amino acids. CDR3 protein: CASSTSGGSGNTIYF. The CDR3 region has the DNA TGTGCCAGCAGTACCTCAGGGGGCTCTGGAAACACCATATATTTT.

In this sample, this clone turned up a few times. The rearrangement joins TRBV18 to TRBJ2-5; D is uncertain. From germline, CDR1 is KGHSH and CDR2 LQKENI. The V end was cut by 1 base, the J end by 2 bases, with 8 bases between. The CDR3 length is 14 residues. The CDR3 protein is CASSPLNEQETQYF. The CDR3 coding sequence is TGTGCCAGCTCACCACTGAATGAGCAAGAGACCCAGTACTTC.

The V call is TRBV30, the J call TRBJ1-5; no firm D call. This CDR3 spans 13 amino acids. Trimming cost V 4 bases and J 1 base, with 8 bases left between them. Germline loops: CDR1 GTSNPN, CDR2 SVGIG (reference sequence). CDR3 coding DNA: TGTGCCTGGAATGAGGCGAGCAATCAGCCCCAGCATTTT. Translated, it gives CAWNEASNQPQHF. Based on the CDR3 plus reference TRBV30 and TRBJ1-5, the full variable domain is SQTIHQWPATLVQPVGSPLSLECTVEGTSNPNLYWYRQAAGRGLQLLFYSVGIGQISSEVPQNLSASRPQDRQFILSSKKLLLSDSGFYLCAWNEASNQPQHFGDGTRLSIL.

The CDR3 loop is CASSLTGQLIEQYF. CDR3 sequence (DNA): TGTGCCAGCAGCTTAACGGGACAGCTTATCGAGCAGTACTTC. The chain links TRBV7-2 to TRBJ2-7; 7 positions match TRBD1. With 2 bases clipped from V and 6 bases from J, the junction kept 7 bases outside the gene matches. From germline, CDR1 is SGHTA and CDR2 FQGNSA. The CDR3 contains 14 residues.

The rearrangement uses TRBV5-1 and TRBJ2-5, with 11 bases that match TRBD2. The V segment lost 4 bases and the J segment 4 bases; nucleotides outside the gene matches: 6. From germline, CDR1 is SGHRS and CDR2 YFSETQ. The length of the CDR3 is 15 residues. The CDR3 reads CASSAMTSGVETQYF. The CDR3 DNA sequence: TGCGCCAGCAGCGCCATGACTAGCGGGGTAGAGACCCAGTACTTC.

The V and J genes are TRBV2 and TRBJ1-4, with D possibly matching TRBD1 (5 bases). V lost 5 bases, J lost 6 bases, and 10 bases lay in between. CDR1 is SNHLY and CDR2 is FYNNEI in the germline V gene. CDR3 length: 13 residues. The CDR3 coding sequence is TGTGCCAGCAGTAAACAGGCGGATGAAAAACTGTTTTTT. As protein: CASSKQADEKLFF.

V gene TRBV6-6 combines with J gene TRBJ1-2, with 11 bases fitting TRBD1. This CDR3 contains 14 residues. V gave up 6 bases and J gave up 5 bases; unmatched junction bases: 5. Germline CDR1 is MNHNY and CDR2 is SVGAGI (reference sequence). The CDR3 coding sequence is TGTGCCAGCAGGGTAGGACAGGGGGCGTATGGCTACACCTTC. Protein: CASRVGQGAYGYTF.

This clone was counted a single time. V is TRBV5-1 and J is TRBJ1-4; D is undetermined. Germline CDR1 is SGHRS and CDR2 is YFSETQ. Trimming left V 0 bases short and J 5 bases short, with 11 bases between. The CDR3 has 15 residues. The CDR3 protein is CASSLAGGSNEKLFF. The DNA of the CDR3 is TGCGCCAGCAGCTTGGCCGGAGGTTCCAATGAAAAACTGTTTTTT.

This chain links TRBV7-2 with TRBJ2-3, with D perhaps TRBD1 (6 bases). V dropped 5 bases and J dropped 0 bases, with 15 bases sitting between them. The CDR3 runs to 16 residues. Per the germline V gene, CDR1 is SGHTA and CDR2 is FQGNSA. In nucleotides, the CDR3 is TGTGCCAGCAGCCTGTCTCGGGACAAGAGCACAGATACGCAGTATTTT. It specifies CASSLSRDKSTDTQYF.

The V call is TRBV3-1 (or the pseudogene TRBV3-2), the J call TRBJ1-2; D gene unclear. V was clipped by 2 bases and J by 4 bases, with 11 bases between them. This CDR3 comprises 14 residues. CDR1 is LGHDT, CDR2 YNNKEL, per germline (reference sequence). CDR3 sequence: CASSQNFGVYGYTF. Here the CDR3 DNA reads TGTGCCAGCAGCCAAAACTTCGGAGTCTATGGCTACACCTTC.